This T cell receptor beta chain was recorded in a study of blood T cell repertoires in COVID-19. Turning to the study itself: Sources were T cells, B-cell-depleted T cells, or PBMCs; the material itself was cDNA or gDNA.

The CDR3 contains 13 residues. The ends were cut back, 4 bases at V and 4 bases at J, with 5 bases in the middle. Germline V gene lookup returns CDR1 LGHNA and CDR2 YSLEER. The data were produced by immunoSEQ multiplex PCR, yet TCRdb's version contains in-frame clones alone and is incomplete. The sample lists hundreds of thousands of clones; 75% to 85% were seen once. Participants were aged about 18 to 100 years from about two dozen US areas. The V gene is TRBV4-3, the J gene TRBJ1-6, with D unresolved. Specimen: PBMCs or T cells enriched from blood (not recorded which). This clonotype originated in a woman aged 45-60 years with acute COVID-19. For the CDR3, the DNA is TGCGCCAGCAGCCCAGTTTATAATTCACCCCTCCACTTT. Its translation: CASSPVYNSPLHF.